The clone carrying this T cell receptor (beta chain) has just one count. This specimen belongs to a study of beta chain features in type 1 diabetes. Expressed TCRB transcripts were sequenced because the entire RNA isolate underwent reverse transcription. Assay: immunoSEQ multiplex PCR; the TCRdb copy retains only in-frame clones and omits some. The sample comprises about 150,000 clones, roughly 9% of which are singletons, and under 2.5% rests with the top ten. V lost 3 bases and J 1 base, leaving 13 bases between the germline ends. Looked up from germline, CDR1 is SGDLS and CDR2 is YYNGEE. The CDR3 length is 15 residues.

The receptor's source is a woman between 18 and 29 years old in good health. Sequenced input: central memory CD4+ T cells from blood. The V and J genes are TRBV9 and TRBJ1-1, with D tentatively TRBD1 (6 bases). CDR3: CASSAPGTQNTEAFF. CDR3 in DNA: TGTGCCAGCAGCGCTCCCGGGACACAGAACACTGAAGCTTTCTTT.